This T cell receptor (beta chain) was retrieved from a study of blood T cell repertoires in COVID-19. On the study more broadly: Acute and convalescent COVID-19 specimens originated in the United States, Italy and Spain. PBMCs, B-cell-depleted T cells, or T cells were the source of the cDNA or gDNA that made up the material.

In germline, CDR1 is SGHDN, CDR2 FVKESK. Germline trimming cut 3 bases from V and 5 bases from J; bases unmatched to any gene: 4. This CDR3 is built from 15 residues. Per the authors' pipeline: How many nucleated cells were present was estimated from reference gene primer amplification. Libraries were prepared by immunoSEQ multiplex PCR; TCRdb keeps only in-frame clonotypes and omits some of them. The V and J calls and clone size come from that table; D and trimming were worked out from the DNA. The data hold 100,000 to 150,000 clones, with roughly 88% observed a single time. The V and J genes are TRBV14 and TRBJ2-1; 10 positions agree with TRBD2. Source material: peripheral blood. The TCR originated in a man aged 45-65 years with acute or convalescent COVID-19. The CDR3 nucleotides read TGTGCCAGCAGCCATTTAAGCGGGAGGGACAATGAGCAGTTCTTC. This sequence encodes CASSHLSGRDNEQFF.